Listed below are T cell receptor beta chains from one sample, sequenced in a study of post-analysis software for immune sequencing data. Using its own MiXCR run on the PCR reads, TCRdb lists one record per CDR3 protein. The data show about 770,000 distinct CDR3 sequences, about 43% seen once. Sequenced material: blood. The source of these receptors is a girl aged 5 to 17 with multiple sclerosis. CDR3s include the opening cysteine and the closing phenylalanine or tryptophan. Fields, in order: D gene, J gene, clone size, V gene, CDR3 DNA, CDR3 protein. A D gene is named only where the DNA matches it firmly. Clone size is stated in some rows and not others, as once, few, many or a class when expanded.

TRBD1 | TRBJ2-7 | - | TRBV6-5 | TGTGCCAGCAGTTACCTGGGGACAGGGGATTCCTACGAGCAGTACTTC | CASSYLGTGDSYEQYF
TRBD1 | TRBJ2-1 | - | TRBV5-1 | TGCGCCAGCACCGGGACAGGGGGCGATGAGCAGTTCTTC | CASTGTGGDEQFF
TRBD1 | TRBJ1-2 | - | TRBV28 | TGTGCCAGCAGGTCGGCCGGGACAGGGGAGAGGGGCTACACCTTC | CASRSAGTGERGYTF
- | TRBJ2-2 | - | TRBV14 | TGTGCCAGCAGCCAAATCCCCGGCGGGGAGCTGTTTTTT | CASSQIPGGELFF
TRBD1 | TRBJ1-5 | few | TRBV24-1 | TGTGCCACCAGTGATTCGAGGACAGGGTCCTATCAGCCCCAGCATTTT | CATSDSRTGSYQPQHF
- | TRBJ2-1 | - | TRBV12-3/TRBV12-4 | - | CASSFFGLGTGEQCF
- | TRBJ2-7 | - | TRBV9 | TGTGCCAGCAGCCCAGGGAGTGGCACGGGCGAGCAGTACTTC | CASSPGSGTGEQYF
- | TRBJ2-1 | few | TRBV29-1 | TGCAGCTTTGGCAGGGGGCAAGCGGGAAGGGGTACCAATGAGCAGTTCTTC | CSFGRGQAGRGTNEQFF
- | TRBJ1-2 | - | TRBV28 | TGTGCCAGCAGCCTCCCCGGGCGCCCGGGCTACACCTTC | CASSLPGRPGYTF
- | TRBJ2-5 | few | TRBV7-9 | TGTGCCAGCAGCTCAAAGGGGATCGGGACTCCGAGGGAGACCCAGTACTTC | CASSSKGIGTPRETQYF
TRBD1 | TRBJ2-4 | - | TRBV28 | TGTGCCCACTTGGACAGGGCCAAAAACATTCAGTACTTC | CAHLDRAKNIQYF
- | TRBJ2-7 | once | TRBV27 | TGTGCCAGCGCCCGATCAAACCGGGACACTTCCTACGAGCAGTACTTC | CASARSNRDTSYEQYF
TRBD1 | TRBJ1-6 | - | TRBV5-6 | TGTGCCAGCAGCTACGGACAGGGCATCAAGGGTTCACCCCTCCACTTT | CASSYGQGIKGSPLHF
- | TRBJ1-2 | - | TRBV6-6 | TGTGCCAGCAGACCACAGGCCCCAGGGGGCTACACCTTC | CASRPQAPGGYTF
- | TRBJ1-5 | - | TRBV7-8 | TGTGCCAGCAGCCCGGGGAGGGTTTTTGGTCAGCCCCAGCATTTT | CASSPGRVFGQPQHF
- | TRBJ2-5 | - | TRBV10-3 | TGTGCCATCAGTGAGTCGGGGGAGGGGGGCCCGCAGTACTTC | CAISESGEGGPQYF
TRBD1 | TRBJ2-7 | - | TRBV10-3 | TGTGCCATCAGCACACAGGGGAACGAGCAGTACTTC | CAISTQGNEQYF
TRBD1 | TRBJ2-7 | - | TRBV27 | TGTGCCAGCAGACGAACCACAGGGGTAGGCGGGTGGTACGAGCAGTACTTC | CASRRTTGVGGWYEQYF
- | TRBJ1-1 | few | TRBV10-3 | TGTGCCTCACTGGAGGGGGATGAAGCTTTCTTT | CASLEGDEAFF
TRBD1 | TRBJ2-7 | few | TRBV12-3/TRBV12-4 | TGTGCCAGTGGGGGGGGACAGGGTTACGAGCAGTACTTC | CASGGGQGYEQYF
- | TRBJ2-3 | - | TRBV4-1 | TGCGCCAGCAGCCAAGAGATGATGGGGCTCTCCACAGATACGCAGTATTTT | CASSQEMMGLSTDTQYF
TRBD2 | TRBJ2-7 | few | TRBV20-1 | TGCAGTGCTAGTATGTATGCTAGCGGACCACCCTACGAGCAGTACTTC | CSASMYASGPPYEQYF
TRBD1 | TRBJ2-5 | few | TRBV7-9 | TGTGCCAGCAGCCATCTCCGGGACAGGGCTTGGGAGCAGTACTTC | CASSHLRDRAWEQYF
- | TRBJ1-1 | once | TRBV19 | TGTGCCAGTAGTATACGGACACCTACCGGGCAGGGATCGAACACTGAAGCTTTCTTT | CASSIRTPTGQGSNTEAFF
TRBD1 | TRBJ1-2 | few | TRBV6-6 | TGTGCCAGCAGTTATTCTCCAAACAGGGGCGGCTATGGCTACACCTTC | CASSYSPNRGGYGYTF
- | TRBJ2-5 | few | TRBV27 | TGTGCCAGCAGTCCACTTGGGAGGCTCGGGACCCAGTACTTC | CASSPLGRLGTQYF
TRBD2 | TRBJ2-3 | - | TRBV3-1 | TGTGCCAGCAGCCAAGTCCCTAGCGGGGTGACAGATACGCAGTATTTT | CASSQVPSGVTDTQYF
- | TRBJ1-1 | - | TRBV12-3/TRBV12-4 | TGTGCCAGCAGCCGAATGCAGGGCACTGAAGCTTTCTTT | CASSRMQGTEAFF
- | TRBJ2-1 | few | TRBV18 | TGTGCCAGCTCACCAGATCCCTTAAGCTCCTACAATGAGCAGTTCTTC | CASSPDPLSSYNEQFF